Following are 30 T cell receptor beta chains from one sample sequenced in a study of cytomegalovirus exposure and HLA in healthy donors (dated by TCRdb to the late 2010s). The library came from the immunoSEQ multiplex PCR assay. A mixture of 60 forward primers for TCR Vbeta segments and 13 reverse primers for TCR Jbeta segments was used in the multiplex PCR. TCRdb retrieved this table from immuneACCESS and kept in-frame rearrangements only. Not all clones are present; in checked studies, unresolved V genes account for under half, and no reason is known for the remainder. The sample table contains approximately 130,000 clones; only one count was recorded for around 80% of them. The ten top clones hold under 3.5% of the sample. The sample was PBMCs. The origin of the receptors is a man between 45 and 60 years old in good health and CMV-seronegative.

The V gene is TRBV11-2, the J gene TRBJ1-1, with D possibly matching TRBD1 (6 bases). V was shortened by 1 base and J by 7 bases, with 13 bases between the two germline ends. The CDR3 runs to 14 residues. Germline V gene sequence: CDR1 SGHAT, CDR2 FQNNGV. As DNA, the CDR3 is TGTGCCAGCAGCTTAGGGAGGGGGGGGGATGAAGCTTTCTTT. This codes for CASSLGRGGDEAFF.

The V and J genes are TRBV19 and TRBJ1-5; TRBD1 matches 9 bases. Trimming cost V 5 bases and J 7 bases; bases outside gene matches: 9. Germline V gives CDR1 LNHDA, CDR2 SQIVND (reference sequence). The CDR3 has 15 residues. CDR3 sequence (DNA): TGTGCCAGTAGTGTTGGACAGGGGAGCGGACAGCCCCAGCATTTT. As protein: CASSVGQGSGQPQHF.

This clone came up once. The chain links TRBV13 to TRBJ1-1, with 7 bases matching TRBD1. V shed 5 bases and J 3 bases; nucleotides not matched to a gene: 15. Germline V gene sequence: CDR1 PRHDT, CDR2 FYEKMQ (reference sequence). The CDR3 contains 17 residues. CDR3 nucleotide sequence: TGTGCCAGCAGCATACAAGCATTACAGGGGTGGGACACTGAAGCTTTCTTT. Protein sequence: CASSIQALQGWDTEAFF.

The CDR3 nucleotides are TGTGCCAGCAGCGGGACAGGTGATACGAACACTGAAGCTTTCTTT. It is translated as CASSGTGDTNTEAFF. The chain links TRBV7-9 to TRBJ1-1, with 8 positions matching TRBD1. The germline V gene has CDR1 SEHNR and CDR2 FQNEAQ (reference sequence). With V trimmed by 5 bases and J by 1 base, 6 bases remained unmatched. The CDR3 runs 15 residues.

V is TRBV2 and J is TRBJ1-5, with D uncertain. CDR1 and CDR2 (germline): SNHLY, FYNNEI. Trimming took 0 bases from V and 9 from J, leaving 9 bases between them. The CDR3 sequence is 13 residues long. In DNA, the CDR3 is TGTGCCAGCAGTGAAGCGCAGGTAACGCCCCAGCATTTT. Translation: CASSEAQVTPQHF.

The chain employs TRBV7-9 and TRBJ1-1; perhaps TRBD1 as D (5 bases). Germline V lookup: CDR1 SEHNR, CDR2 FQNEAQ (reference sequence). V was cut by 2 bases and J by 4 bases, with 11 bases left in between. The CDR3 is 14 residues long. DNA for the CDR3: TGTGCCAGCAGCTTACGGGGGGAGGGCACTGAAGCTTTCTTT. This codes for CASSLRGEGTEAFF.

The chain recombines TRBV5-1 with TRBJ2-2; D gene uncertain. The CDR3 has 15 residues. CDR1 and CDR2 (germline): SGHRS, YFSETQ. V was clipped by 1 base and J by 1 base, with 8 bases between them. The CDR3 coding sequence is TGCGCCAGCAGCTTGAGATCGGTGAACACCGGGGAGCTGTTTTTT. It specifies CASSLRSVNTGELFF.

The gene calls are TRBV2 and TRBJ2-5; 10 bases agree with TRBD2. With 4 bases clipped from V and 7 bases from J, the junction kept 9 bases outside the gene matches. This CDR3 has 15 amino acids. Germline V gene data show CDR1 as SNHLY and CDR2 as FYNNEI. CDR3 DNA sequence: TGTGCCAGCAGTGTCGAGCGGGGGGGCCTGGGGACCCAGTACTTC. Translating it yields CASSVERGGLGTQYF.

The V call is TRBV6-5, the J call TRBJ2-7, with a tentative D call TRBD1 (6 bases). This CDR3 is built from 14 residues. The ends were cut back, 0 bases at V and 1 base at J, with 7 bases in the middle. The germline gives CDR1 MNHEY, CDR2 SVGAGI. The CDR3 loop reads CASSYSRGSYEQYF. The CDR3 DNA sequence: TGTGCCAGCAGTTACTCGAGGGGGTCCTACGAGCAGTACTTC.

This clone has just a few counts. The gene calls are TRBV7-3 and TRBJ2-5; 11 positions agree with TRBD2. The length of the CDR3 is 15 residues. CDR1 is SGHTA, CDR2 FQGTGA, per germline. V shed 2 bases, J shed 3 bases, and the junction held 2 bases outside the gene matches. The CDR3 sequence is CASSLSGLAEETQYF. CDR3 coding DNA: TGTGCCAGCAGCTTATCGGGACTAGCGGAAGAGACCCAGTACTTC.

This chain connects TRBV7-2 to TRBJ2-3; TRBD1 matches 7 bases. The CDR3 covers 14 residues. V trimming: 5 bases; J trimming: 5 bases; junction bases outside the gene matches: 7. Per the germline V gene, CDR1 is SGHTA and CDR2 is FQGNSA. CDR3 protein: CASSPYRGIDTQYF. The CDR3 coding sequence is TGTGCCAGCAGCCCCTACAGGGGCATAGATACGCAGTATTTT.

The V call is TRBV7-9, the J call TRBJ2-1; D gene uncertain. Between the trimmed V and J ends, which lost 1 base and 7 bases, there was a span of 8 bases. This CDR3 comprises 13 residues. Germline lookup yields CDR1 SEHNR and CDR2 FQNEAQ (reference sequence). For the CDR3, the DNA is TGTGCCAGCAGCTTAGGGTTCCAGAATGAGCAGTTCTTC. This gives the protein CASSLGFQNEQFF.

The chain carries TRBV7-2 and TRBJ2-5; possibly TRBD2 for D (7 bases). The germline gives CDR1 SGHTA, CDR2 FQGNSA. The V gene lost 5 bases and the J gene lost 5 bases, with 21 bases spanning the gap. This CDR3 is 16 amino acids long. CDR3 region: CASSGLAWGGLETQYF. The CDR3 region has the DNA TGTGCCAGCAGCGGCCTTGCATGGGGGGGGCTGGAGACCCAGTACTTC.

Only one count was recorded for this clone. The rearrangement uses TRBV7-6 and TRBJ1-6; 7 nucleotides match TRBD1. The CDR3 loop spans 16 amino acids. The germline CDR1 and CDR2 sequences are SGHVS and FNYEAQ. The J segment lost 7 bases and the V segment lost 5 bases, leaving 11 bases of the junction unmatched. The CDR3 sequence is CASSLQGSSINSPLHF. CDR3 coding DNA: TGTGCCAGCAGCCTACAGGGGTCTTCTATCAATTCACCCCTCCACTTT. The full variable domain, with the rest looked up from reference TRBV7-6 and TRBJ1-6, is GAGVSQSPRYKVTKRGQDVALRCDPISGHVSLYWYRQALGQGPEFLTYFNYEAQQDKSGLPNDRFSAERPEGSISTLTIQRTEQRDSAMYRCASSLQGSSINSPLHFGNGTRLTVT.

A few counts support this clone. The chain carries TRBV5-6 and TRBJ1-2; D uncertain. V dropped 0 bases and J dropped 8 bases, with 14 bases sitting between them. CDR1 is SGHDT, CDR2 YYEEEE, per germline. This CDR3 contains 14 residues. This CDR3 reads CASSLGRSLVGYTF. The DNA of the CDR3 is TGTGCCAGCAGCTTGGGTAGATCCCTGGTGGGCTACACCTTC.

This rearrangement joins TRBV29-1 to TRBJ2-2; D may be TRBD2 (5 bases). The V gene's germline CDR1 is SQVTM and CDR2 ANQGSEA. There are 12 residues in the CDR3. Trimming cost V 3 bases and J 5 bases, with 7 bases left between them. For the CDR3, the DNA is TGCAGCGTTGATACGGGGACCGGGGAGCTGTTTTTT. Translated: CSVDTGTGELFF.

This clone has more than one count but fewer than ten. This chain links TRBV5-6 with TRBJ1-4; D perhaps matches TRBD1 (5 bases). This CDR3 region has 15 residues. V lost 4 bases, J lost 8 bases, and 18 bases lay in between. Germline CDR1 SGHDT, CDR2 YYEEEE. CDR3 coding DNA: TGTGCCAGCAGCGTAACCTTAGGAGGGGAAGAAAAACTGTTTTTT. This sequence encodes CASSVTLGGEEKLFF. The full variable domain, its missing parts supplied by reference TRBV5-6 and TRBJ1-4, is DAGVTQSPTHLIKTRGQQVTLRCSPKSGHDTVSWYQQALGQGPQFIFQYYEEEERQRGNFPDRFSGHQFPNYSSELNVNALLLGDSALYLCASSVTLGGEEKLFFGSGTQLSVL.

The V gene is TRBV4-2, the J gene TRBJ2-7, with 7 nucleotides matching TRBD1. Trimming took 4 bases from V and 2 from J; bases not matched to a gene: 5. The germline V gene encodes CDR1 LGHNA and CDR2 YNFKEQ. The CDR3 consists of 14 residues. The CDR3 bases are TGTGCCAGCAGCCTTGACAGGGAAGCCTACGAGCAGTACTTC. This gives the protein CASSLDREAYEQYF.

This clone was seen once. This chain links TRBV2 with TRBJ1-2; D is uncertain. V was cut by 6 bases and J by 8 bases, with 7 bases left in between. The CDR3 has 10 amino acids. CDR1 and CDR2 from the germline V gene are SNHLY and FYNNEI. The CDR3 is CASSPKGYTF. Here the CDR3 DNA reads TGTGCCAGCAGCCCTAAGGGCTACACCTTC.

The rearrangement joins TRBV4-1 to TRBJ1-1, with unresolved D. The CDR3 has 14 amino acids. V dropped 1 base and J dropped 0 bases, with 6 bases sitting between them. In germline, CDR1 is MGHRA, CDR2 YSYEKL. For the CDR3, the DNA is TGCGCCAGCAGCCAAGTCTCCCTGAACACTGAAGCTTTCTTT. Protein sequence: CASSQVSLNTEAFF.

V is TRBV7-8 and J is TRBJ1-1; D unresolved. Germline CDR1 is SGHVS and CDR2 is FQNEAQ. CDR3 length equals 13 residues. V gave up 5 bases and J gave up 3 bases, with 10 bases separating them. The CDR3 reads CASSHLRDTEAFF. CDR3 coding DNA: TGTGCCAGCAGCCACCTTCGGGACACTGAAGCTTTCTTT. The full variable domain, with the rest looked up from reference TRBV7-8 and TRBJ1-1, is GAGVSQSPRYKVAKRGQDVALRCDPISGHVSLFWYQQALGQGPEFLTYFQNEAQLDKSGLPSDRFFAERPEGSVSTLKIQRTQQEDSAVYLCASSHLRDTEAFFGQGTRLTVV.

This chain links TRBV19 with TRBJ2-1; D is unresolved. Trimming pared 0 bases from V and 2 bases from J, leaving 8 bases between. This CDR3 comprises 15 residues. CDR1 is LNHDA and CDR2 is SQIVND in the germline V gene (reference sequence). CDR3 in amino acids: CASSIDRGTYNEQFF. The CDR3 DNA reads TGTGCCAGTAGTATAGATCGAGGCACCTACAATGAGCAGTTCTTC.

The chain is built from TRBV30 and TRBJ2-1, with TRBD2 as a possible D gene (7 bases). Germline-derived CDR1 and CDR2 are GTSNPN and SVGIG (reference sequence). The length of the CDR3 is 12 residues. Trimming took 2 bases from V and 15 from J, leaving 17 bases between them. As DNA, the CDR3 is TGTGCCTGGAGTATAAGGGGGGGACGACCGTTCTTC. This codes for CAWSIRGGRPFF.

This clone was seen only a few times. This chain uses TRBV2 with TRBJ2-2; 7 nucleotides match TRBD2. V was clipped by 6 bases and J by 8 bases; unmatched bases: 6. The CDR3 contains 13 residues. Germline V gives CDR1 SNHLY, CDR2 FYNNEI. The CDR3 spells CASRSSGGGELFF. CDR3 coding DNA: TGTGCCAGCAGATCTAGCGGCGGGGGGGAGCTGTTTTTT.

The genes are TRBV7-3 and TRBJ2-1, with unresolved D. CDR3 length: 14 residues. Trimming stripped 5 bases from V and 1 base from J, with 9 bases between. Germline CDR1 reads SGHTA; CDR2 reads FQGTGA. The CDR3: CASSRGVSYNEQFF. DNA for the CDR3: TGTGCCAGCAGCCGAGGCGTGTCCTACAATGAGCAGTTCTTC. The full variable domain, its missing parts supplied by reference TRBV7-3 and TRBJ2-1, is GAGVSQTPSNKVTEKGKYVELRCDPISGHTALYWYRQSLGQGPEFLIYFQGTGAADDSGLPNDRFFAVRPEGSVSTLKIQRTERGDSAVYLCASSRGVSYNEQFFGPGTRLTVL.

The chain joins TRBV6-5 to TRBJ1-5, with D uncertain. Trimming left V 6 bases short and J 5 bases short, with 14 bases between. Per germline, CDR1 MNHEY and CDR2 SVGAGI. This CDR3 contains 14 residues. CDR3 nucleotides: TGTGCCAGCAGCCCACGCCGGACTCATCAGCCCCAGCATTTT. This encodes CASSPRRTHQPQHF.

The rearrangement joins TRBV2 to TRBJ1-2; 11 nucleotides line up with TRBD1. Germline assignment: CDR1 SNHLY and CDR2 FYNNEI. V lost 11 bases to trimming and J lost 7 bases; unmatched junction nucleotides: 12. The CDR3 has 14 residues. CDR3 nucleotides: TGTGCCCGAACCGCTGGACAGGGGGCAAGTGGCTACACCTTC. This encodes CARTAGQGASGYTF.

The chain combines TRBV4-1 with TRBJ2-7; possible D gene TRBD1, 5 bases. Trimming took 0 bases from V and 4 from J, leaving 13 bases between them. This CDR3 has 15 amino acids. CDR1 MGHRA and CDR2 YSYEKL come from the germline V gene. DNA of the CDR3: TGCGCCAGCAGCCAAGAGGGGCCCGAGGAATACGAGCAGTACTTC. This encodes CASSQEGPEEYEQYF.

The chain combines TRBV15 with TRBJ2-1, with TRBD2 identical over 10 bases. The trim removed 1 base at V and 12 bases at J, leaving 9 bases unmatched. The CDR3 extends over 15 amino acids. Germline CDR1 is LNHNV and CDR2 is YYDKDF (reference sequence). Here the CDR3 DNA reads TGTGCCACCAGCAGAGCAGCTAGCGGGGGTCCTTCGCAGTTCTTC. Its protein is CATSRAASGGPSQFF.

This clone was observed once. J is TRBJ1-2 and V is TRBV27; D may be TRBD1 (5 bases). The CDR3 is 17 residues long. V was trimmed by 4 bases and J by 1 base, leaving 19 bases between them. Per germline, CDR1 MNHEY and CDR2 SMNVEV (reference sequence). CDR3 in DNA: TGTGCCAGCAGTTCACTCCCCGGGACTGCCCTTAACTATGGCTACACCTTC. Translated: CASSSLPGTALNYGYTF.